A selection of T cell receptor beta chains follows, all from one sample in a study of cytomegalovirus exposure and HLA in healthy donors. Assay: immunoSEQ multiplex PCR; the TCRdb copy retains only in-frame clones and omits some. Counted here are about 240,000 clones, over 75% occurring once; the ten biggest clones make up 0.45% to 0.5%. Sequences were obtained from PBMCs. The receptors here all came from a boy between 10 and 17 years old in good health and CMV-seronegative. CDR3s include the opening cysteine and the closing phenylalanine or tryptophan. The D gene is left open where the match is weak. Only some rows state a clone size, as once, few, many or a class for expanded clones.

D gene | J gene | V gene | clone size | CDR3 DNA | CDR3 protein
TRBD1 | TRBJ1-4 | TRBV7-6 | few | TGTGCCAGCAGCCCGAGACAGGGGAAGGACGAAAAACTGTTTTTT | CASSPRQGKDEKLFF
- | TRBJ2-5 | TRBV7-2 | few | TGTGCCAGCAGCTTAGTGGGAGCCCCGGGCCGGGAGACCCAGTACTTC | CASSLVGAPGRETQYF
- | TRBJ1-2 | TRBV7-9 | - | TGTGCCAGCAGCCCCAGTGGGGGCCGCTACTATGGCTACACCTTC | CASSPSGGRYYGYTF
- | TRBJ2-3 | TRBV7-3 | - | TGTGCCAGCAGCTTTTACCCAGGGTCCACAGATACGCAGTATTTT | CASSFYPGSTDTQYF
TRBD1 | TRBJ2-7 | TRBV10-3 | - | TGTGCCATCAGTCCGCGGACAGGGGGCTACGAGCAGTACTTC | CAISPRTGGYEQYF
TRBD2 | TRBJ2-3 | TRBV5-5 | once | TGTGCCAGCAGCTATCCGGGACTAGCAGGGGAGACGCAGTATTTT | CASSYPGLAGETQYF
TRBD2 | TRBJ2-2 | TRBV11-3 | - | TGTGCCAGCAGCCCCATGGGGCTAGCGGGAGCGGGCGGGGAGCTGTTTTTT | CASSPMGLAGAGGELFF
TRBD1 | TRBJ1-1 | TRBV5-4 | few | TGTGCCAGCAGCTTAGACAGGGGACCGAACACTGAAGCTTTCTTT | CASSLDRGPNTEAFF
- | TRBJ1-2 | TRBV5-4 | once | TGTGCCAGCAGCTTGGACAGGCCCTCTAACTATGGCTACACCTTC | CASSLDRPSNYGYTF
- | TRBJ1-1 | TRBV19 | - | TGTGCCAGTAGTATAAACAGGGTCAACACTGAAGCTTTCTTT | CASSINRVNTEAFF
TRBD1 | TRBJ1-6 | TRBV7-9 | few | TGTGCCAGCAGCCGTAGACAGGGGCTCTATAATTCACCCCTCCACTTT | CASSRRQGLYNSPLHF
- | TRBJ1-6 | TRBV18 | few | TGTGCCAGCTCACCACCTTCGACAGCTAATTCACCCCTCCACTTT | CASSPPSTANSPLHF
- | TRBJ2-1 | TRBV4-2 | - | TGTGCCAGCAGCCAAGATGGGAGGAATGAGCAGTTCTTC | CASSQDGRNEQFF
- | TRBJ2-4 | TRBV5-4 | - | TGTGCCAGCAGCTTGATCAGGGCCAACATTCAGTACTTC | CASSLIRANIQYF
TRBD1 | TRBJ1-4 | TRBV4-1 | few | TGCGCCAGCAGCCAAGCGGGGACAGGGCTGGGAAAACTGTTTTTT | CASSQAGTGLGKLFF
TRBD1 | TRBJ1-1 | TRBV5-4 | - | TGTGCCAGCAGCTTGAGGTGGACAGGGGATACTGAAGCTTTCTTT | CASSLRWTGDTEAFF
- | TRBJ2-5 | TRBV6-5 | - | TGTGCCAGCAGTTACTCCCTGTGGGAGAGGGCCCAGTACTTC | CASSYSLWERAQYF
- | TRBJ1-1 | TRBV18 | - | TGTGCCAGCTCACCACTAAGGCGGGGGGAAACTGAAGCTTTCTTT | CASSPLRRGETEAFF
TRBD2 | TRBJ2-1 | TRBV27 | - | TGTGCCAGCAGTTTGAGTAGCGGGGGTTCCTACAATGAGCAGTTCTTC | CASSLSSGGSYNEQFF
- | TRBJ1-2 | TRBV9 | - | TGTGCCAGCAGCGTCTTGGACAGTAGGGATGGCTACACCTTC | CASSVLDSRDGYTF
TRBD1 | TRBJ2-7 | TRBV5-1 | - | TGCGCCAGCAGCTTTCAGGTTCAGGGGGTCTACGAGCAGTACTTC | CASSFQVQGVYEQYF
TRBD1 | TRBJ1-5 | TRBV27 | - | TGTGCCAGCAGTCCATACGGGACAGCCTCCAATCAGCCCCAGCATTTT | CASSPYGTASNQPQHF
- | TRBJ1-1 | TRBV5-8 | - | TGTGCCAGCAGCTTGGATACATCGCACACTGAAGCTTTCTTT | CASSLDTSHTEAFF